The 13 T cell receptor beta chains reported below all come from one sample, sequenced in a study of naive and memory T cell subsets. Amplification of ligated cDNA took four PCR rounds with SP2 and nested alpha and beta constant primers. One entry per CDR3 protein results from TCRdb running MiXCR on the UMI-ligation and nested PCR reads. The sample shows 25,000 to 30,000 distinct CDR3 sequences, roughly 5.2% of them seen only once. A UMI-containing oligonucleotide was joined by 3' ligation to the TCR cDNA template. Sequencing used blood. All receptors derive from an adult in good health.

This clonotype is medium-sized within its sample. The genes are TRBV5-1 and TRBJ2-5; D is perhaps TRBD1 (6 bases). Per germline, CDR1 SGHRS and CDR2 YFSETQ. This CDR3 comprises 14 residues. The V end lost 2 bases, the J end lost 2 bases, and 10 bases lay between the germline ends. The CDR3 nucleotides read TGCGCCAGCAGCTTAATTGACAGGCAAGAGACCCAGTACTTC. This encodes CASSLIDRQETQYF.

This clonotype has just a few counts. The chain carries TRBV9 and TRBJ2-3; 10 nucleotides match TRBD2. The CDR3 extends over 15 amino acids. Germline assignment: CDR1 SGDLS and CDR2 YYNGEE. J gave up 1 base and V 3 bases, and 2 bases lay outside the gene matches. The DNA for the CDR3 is TGTGCCAGCAGCGCGGGGACTAGCGGCACAGATACGCAGTATTTT. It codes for CASSAGTSGTDTQYF.

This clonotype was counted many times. The CDR3 is CASSLEGGEAFF. CDR3 nucleotides: TGTGCCAGCAGTTTAGAAGGTGGTGAAGCTTTCTTT. V gene TRBV12-3 or TRBV12-4 combines with J gene TRBJ1-1; the D is unclear. The CDR3 is 12 residues long. The V end lost 1 base, the J end lost 7 bases, and 7 bases lay between the germline ends.

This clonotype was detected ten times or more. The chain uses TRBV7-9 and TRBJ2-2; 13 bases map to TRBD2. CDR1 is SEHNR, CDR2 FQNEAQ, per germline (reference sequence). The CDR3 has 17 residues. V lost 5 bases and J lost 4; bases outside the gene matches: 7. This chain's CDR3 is CASSKRTSGSSTGELFF. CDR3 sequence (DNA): TGTGCCAGCAGCAAGAGGACTAGCGGGAGTTCCACCGGGGAGCTGTTTTTT. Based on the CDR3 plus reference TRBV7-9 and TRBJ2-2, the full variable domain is DTGVSQNPRHKITKRGQNVTFRCDPISEHNRLYWYRQTLGQGPEFLTYFQNEAQLEKSRLLSDRFSAERPKGSFSTLEIQRTEQGDSAMYLCASSKRTSGSSTGELFFGEGSRLTVL.

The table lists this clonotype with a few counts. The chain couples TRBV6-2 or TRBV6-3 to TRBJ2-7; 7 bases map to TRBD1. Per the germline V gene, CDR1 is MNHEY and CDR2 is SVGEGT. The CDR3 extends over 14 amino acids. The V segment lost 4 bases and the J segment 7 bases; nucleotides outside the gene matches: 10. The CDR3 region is CASSSWDSFSEQYF. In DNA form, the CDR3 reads TGTGCCAGCAGTTCGTGGGACAGTTTTTCGGAGCAGTACTTC.

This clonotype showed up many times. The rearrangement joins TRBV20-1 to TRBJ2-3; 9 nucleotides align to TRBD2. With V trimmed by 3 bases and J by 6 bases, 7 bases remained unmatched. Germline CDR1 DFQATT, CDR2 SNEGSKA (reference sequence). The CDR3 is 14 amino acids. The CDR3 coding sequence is TGCAGTGCTAGTATAAGCGGGAGGTCGGATACGCAGTATTTT. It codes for CSASISGRSDTQYF.

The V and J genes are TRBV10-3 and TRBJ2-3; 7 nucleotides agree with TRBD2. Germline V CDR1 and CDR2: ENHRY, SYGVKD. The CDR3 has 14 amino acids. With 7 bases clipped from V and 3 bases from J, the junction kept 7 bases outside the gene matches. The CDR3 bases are TGTGCCATCAAGGCGGGAGTTAGAACAGATACGCAGTATTTT. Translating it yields CAIKAGVRTDTQYF.

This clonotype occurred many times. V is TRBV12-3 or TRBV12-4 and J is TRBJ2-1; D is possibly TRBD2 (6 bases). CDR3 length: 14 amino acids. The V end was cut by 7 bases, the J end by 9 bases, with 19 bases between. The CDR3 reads CASTFRGTDGEQFF. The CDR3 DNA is TGTGCCAGCACTTTCCGGGGGACGGACGGTGAGCAGTTCTTC.

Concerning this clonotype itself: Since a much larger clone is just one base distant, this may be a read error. In DNA, the CDR3 is TGCAGTGCTAGAGAGAGTTATTCACCCCTCCACTTT. Protein product: CSARESYSPLHF. The chain is built from TRBV20-1 and TRBJ1-6, with D unclear. Trimming cost V 0 bases and J 8 bases, with 5 bases left between them. This CDR3 has 12 residues. Germline CDR1 is DFQATT and CDR2 is SNEGSKA (reference sequence).

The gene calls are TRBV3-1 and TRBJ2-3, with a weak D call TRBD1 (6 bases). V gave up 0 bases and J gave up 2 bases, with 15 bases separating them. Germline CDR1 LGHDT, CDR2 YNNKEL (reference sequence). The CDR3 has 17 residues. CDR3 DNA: TGTGCCAGCAGCCAAGATCTCGGGACACGACTCACAGATACGCAGTATTTT. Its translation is CASSQDLGTRLTDTQYF.

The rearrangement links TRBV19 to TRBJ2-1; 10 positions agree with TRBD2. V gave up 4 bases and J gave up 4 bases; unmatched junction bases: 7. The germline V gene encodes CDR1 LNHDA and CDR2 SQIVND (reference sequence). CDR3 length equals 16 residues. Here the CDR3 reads CASSKNPSGSYNEQFF. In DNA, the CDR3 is TGTGCCAGTAGTAAAAATCCTAGCGGGAGTTACAATGAGCAGTTCTTC.

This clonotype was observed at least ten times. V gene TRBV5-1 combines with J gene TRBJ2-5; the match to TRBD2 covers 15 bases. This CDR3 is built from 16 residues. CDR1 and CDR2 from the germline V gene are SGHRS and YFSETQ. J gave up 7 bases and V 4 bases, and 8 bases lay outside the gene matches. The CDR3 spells CASSLWTSGRAWTQYF. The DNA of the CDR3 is TGCGCCAGCAGCCTATGGACTAGCGGGAGGGCCTGGACCCAGTACTTC.

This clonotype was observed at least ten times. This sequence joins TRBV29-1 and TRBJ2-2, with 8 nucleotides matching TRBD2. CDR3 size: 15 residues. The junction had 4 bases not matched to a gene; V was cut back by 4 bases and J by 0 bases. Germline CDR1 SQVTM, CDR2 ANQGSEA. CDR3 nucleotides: TGCAGCGTTGTCAGCGGGGGAACGAACACCGGGGAGCTGTTTTTT. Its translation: CSVVSGGTNTGELFF.